These 30 T cell receptor beta chains were sequenced from one sample in a study of breast tumors, draining lymph nodes, adjacent tissues. In TCRdb, the multiplex PCR reads were re-called with MiXCR into one record per CDR3 protein. The sample gives under 70,000 distinct CDR3 sequences, around 43% of which show up once; over 7.5% is in the top ten. What was sequenced was breast tumor tissue. The receptors stem from a female donor with breast cancer. Some clones in this sample may be carry-over from other donors' samples.

This clonotype has at least ten counts. The J gene is TRBJ2-2, the V gene TRBV6-6; 7 bases match TRBD1. This CDR3 is 14 amino acids long. Germline trimming cut 8 bases from V and 1 base from J; bases unmatched to any gene: 4. Germline CDR1 reads MNHNY; CDR2 reads SVGAGI (reference sequence). CDR3 sequence: CASVGQENTGELFF. The CDR3 bases are TGTGCCAGCGTCGGACAGGAGAACACCGGGGAGCTGTTTTTT.

The chain carries TRBV20-1 and TRBJ2-2; TRBD1 aligns across 7 bases. The V gene's germline CDR1 is DFQATT and CDR2 SNEGSKA (reference sequence). The CDR3 runs 14 residues. V was pared by 6 bases and J by 8 bases, with 12 bases of the junction left unmatched. The CDR3 reads CSATTGRGFGELFF. The CDR3 nucleotides are TGCAGTGCCACGACAGGGAGAGGATTTGGGGAGCTGTTTTTT.

This clonotype was detected only once. The J gene is TRBJ2-1, the V gene TRBV24-1; no clear D gene. Germline V gives CDR1 KGHDR, CDR2 SFDVKD. Trimming pared 12 bases from V and 4 bases from J, leaving 0 bases between. The CDR3 consists of 8 residues. CDR3 region: CAYNEQFF. The CDR3 nucleotides are TGTGCCTACAATGAGCAGTTCTTC.

Turning to this clonotype: Without the conserved terminal phenylalanine or tryptophan, this CDR3 likely stems from a read error. No DNA is shown, since the ends of the CDR3 on it are uncertain; the CDR3 is the one TCRdb lists. The V call is TRBV20-1, the J call TRBJ2-5; the table's TRBD1 call for D was not verified on the DNA. From germline, CDR1 is DFQATT and CDR2 SNEGSKA (reference sequence). The length of the CDR3 is 14 amino acids, counting both ends. The CDR3 here is CSARTLDRIKRPST.

Concerning this clonotype: A much larger clone lies one base from this, so it may be a read error. The chain couples TRBV29-1 to TRBJ1-1; D remains unclear. The CDR3 loop spans 13 amino acids. Germline V gene data show CDR1 as SQVTM and CDR2 as ANQGSEA. Here the CDR3 DNA reads TGCAGCGTTCTGAGGCAAATGAACACTGAAGCTTCCTTT. Protein sequence: CSVLRQMNTEASF.

In regard to this clonotype: A much larger clone sits a single nucleotide away, making a read error possible. The V call is TRBV6-2 or TRBV6-3, the J call TRBJ1-5; unclear D gene. The V end was cut by 7 bases, the J end by 0 bases, with 13 bases between. The CDR3 runs 15 residues. Looked up from germline, CDR1 is MNHEY and CDR2 is SVGEGT. CDR3 region: CASTPGGYSNQPQHF. CDR3 bases: TGTGCCAGCACTCCGGGAGGGTATAGCAATCAGCCCCAGCATTTT.

This chain joins TRBV7-8 and TRBJ2-6; perhaps TRBD2 as D (5 bases). CDR3 size: 18 residues. Germline CDR1 reads SGHVS; CDR2 reads FQNEAQ. Between the trimmed V and J ends, which lost 1 base and 3 bases, there was a span of 16 bases. The CDR3 reads CASSLGGSVAYGANVLTF. CDR3 DNA: TGTGCCAGCAGCTTAGGGGGTAGCGTGGCCTATGGGGCCAACGTCCTGACTTTC.

A word on this clonotype: The junction does not match germline at one end; this may be a read error. The chain combines TRBV4-2 with TRBJ2-2; possibly TRBD2 for D (6 bases). The CDR3 contains 18 residues. Germline V lookup: CDR1 LGHNA, CDR2 YNFKEQ. CDR3 loop: CASSQDGSWRANTRELFF. The CDR3 coding sequence is TGTGCCAGCAGCCAAGATGGTTCATGGAGGGCAAACACCAGGGAGCTGTTTTTT.

This clonotype occurred many times. This chain joins TRBV6-2 or TRBV6-3 and TRBJ2-2; D is unresolved. CDR1 and CDR2 (germline): MNHEY, SVGEGT. V lost 2 bases, J lost 5 bases, and 6 bases lay in between. The CDR3 loop spans 13 amino acids. This CDR3 reads CASSYLTTGELFF. The CDR3 DNA is TGTGCCAGCAGTTACCTTACAACCGGGGAGCTGTTTTTT.

The table lists this clonotype with many counts. The chain is built from TRBV7-2 and TRBJ2-7; 9 bases are a match to TRBD1. The ends lost 7 bases at V and 2 bases at J; junction bases unmatched: 6. Germline V lookup: CDR1 SGHTA, CDR2 FQGNSA. The length of the CDR3 is 14 residues. CDR3 in amino acids: CASNMDRGPYEQYF. CDR3 in DNA: TGTGCCAGCAACATGGACAGGGGTCCCTACGAGCAGTACTTC.

The V gene is TRBV12-3 or TRBV12-4, the J gene TRBJ2-5; 11 bases match TRBD1. This CDR3 has 16 amino acids. Unmatched junction bases numbered 5, after V lost 1 base and J lost 4 bases. CDR3 protein: CASSLEDRGLGETQYF. CDR3 nucleotides: TGTGCCAGCAGTTTAGAGGACAGGGGGCTAGGAGAGACCCAGTACTTC.

Points on this clonotype: A read error may produce the germline difference seen at one junction end. The rearrangement joins TRBV7-7 to TRBJ2-5, with 8 bases identical to TRBD1. The germline CDR1 and CDR2 sequences are SSHAT and FNYEAQ (reference sequence). The CDR3 contains 18 residues. The CDR3 region is CASSLSLPGGRDQETQYF. The CDR3 DNA is TGTGCTAGCAGCTTATCTCTTCCAGGGGGCCGTGACCAAGAGACCCAGTACTTC.

This clonotype was counted at least ten times. This rearrangement joins TRBV18 to TRBJ2-2; the D gene is possibly TRBD2 (6 bases). V lost 10 bases to trimming and J lost 0 bases, with 9 bases between them. The CDR3 sequence is 13 residues long. CDR1 and CDR2 from the germline V gene are KGHSH and LQKENI. The CDR3: CATTGANTGELFF. The CDR3 region has the DNA TGTGCCACCACGGGGGCGAACACCGGGGAGCTGTTTTTT.

The genes are TRBV12-3 or TRBV12-4 and TRBJ1-2, with 8 bases lining up with TRBD1. The V gene end was trimmed by 3 bases and the J gene end by 8 bases; junction bases not matched to a gene: 5. The CDR3 spans 13 residues. The CDR3 region has the DNA TGTGCCAGCAGTTTCCAGGGGGCGGAAGGCTACACCTTC. The encoded protein is CASSFQGAEGYTF.

Concerning this clonotype itself: A single base separates this from a much larger clone, so it may be a read error. The chain recombines TRBV6-6 with TRBJ2-2; D possibly corresponds to TRBD2 (5 bases). V lost 0 bases, J lost 4 bases, and 12 bases lay in between. The CDR3 length is 16 residues. Germline V lookup: CDR1 MNHNY, CDR2 SVGAGI (reference sequence). The CDR3 loop is CASSYSIGGSTGELFF. CDR3 bases: TGTGCCAGCAGTTACTCGATAGGTGGGAGCACCGGGGAGCTGTTTTTT.

This clonotype has just one count. This chain uses TRBV15 with TRBJ2-3, with 9 bases matching TRBD1. Per the germline V gene, CDR1 is LNHNV and CDR2 is YYDKDF (reference sequence). V was pared by 3 bases and J by 0 bases, with 1 base of the junction left unmatched. The CDR3 contains 15 residues. In DNA, the CDR3 is TGTGCCACCAGCAGGGGGACAGGGAGCACAGATACGCAGTATTTT. This translates into CATSRGTGSTDTQYF.

Concerning this clonotype itself: Being one base from a much bigger clone, this may be a read error. The V and J genes are TRBV6-2 or TRBV6-3 and TRBJ1-2; the D gene is possibly TRBD1 (6 bases). V lost 5 bases, J lost 2 bases, and 9 bases lay in between. This CDR3 contains 13 residues. Germline V gives CDR1 MNHEY, CDR2 SVGEGT. This CDR3 is CASSHGQNYGYTF. CDR3 nucleotides: TGTGCCAGCAGTCACGGACAGAACTATGGCTACACCTTC.

There are many counts of this clonotype. The rearrangement links TRBV6-1 to TRBJ2-3, with unresolved D. Germline V gene sequence: CDR1 MNHNS, CDR2 SASEGT. V lost 1 base and J lost 2, with 13 bases in between. This CDR3 region has 16 residues. The CDR3 DNA reads as TGTGCCAGCAGTGAAGGGTTCGACGCTAACACAGATACGCAGTATTTT. It yields the protein CASSEGFDANTDTQYF.

Only a few counts were recorded for this clonotype. The chain combines TRBV29-1 with TRBJ1-1; D is possibly TRBD1 (6 bases). The CDR3 is 13 amino acids. Germline CDR1 reads SQVTM; CDR2 reads ANQGSEA. V was pared by 3 bases and J by 5 bases, with 13 bases between. The CDR3 coding sequence is TGCAGCGTTGAGCAGGGGCTGGGGACTGAAGCTTTCTTT. Its translation is CSVEQGLGTEAFF.

As for this clonotype: This may come from a read error, since a much larger clone is one base off. The genes are TRBV9 and TRBJ1-3; 7 bases map to TRBD1. The germline CDR1 and CDR2 sequences are SGDLS and YYNGEE. The CDR3 has 15 amino acids. The CDR3 spells CAGSVSEGAGNTTYF. The CDR3 DNA reads as TGTGCCGGCAGCGTATCTGAGGGGGCTGGAAACACCACATATTTT.

This clonotype appeared a few times. A clone one base away is much larger, so this may be a read error. This CDR3 fails to terminate in the conserved phenylalanine or tryptophan, so it likely reflects a read error. This sequence joins TRBV19 and TRBJ2-1; TRBD1 matches at 10 bases. The junction had 4 bases not matched to a gene; V was cut back by 0 bases and J by 5 bases. The CDR3 contains 16 residues. Looked up from germline, CDR1 is LNHDA and CDR2 is SQIVND (reference sequence). CDR3 sequence reads: CASSIEGQGYNNEQFS. CDR3 nucleotide sequence: TGTGCCAGTAGTATAGAGGGACAGGGGTACAACAATGAGCAGTTCTCC.

This clonotype has ten or more counts. The chain uses TRBV5-1 and TRBJ1-3; 8 bases match TRBD1. CDR3 length equals 15 residues. V trimming: 4 bases; J trimming: 3 bases; junction bases outside the gene matches: 6. CDR1 and CDR2 from the germline V gene are SGHRS and YFSETQ. CDR3 region: CASSIGQGVGNTIYF. The DNA for the CDR3 is TGCGCCAGCAGCATAGGACAGGGAGTTGGAAACACCATATATTTT.

This clonotype was found many times. The genes are TRBV4-2 and TRBJ1-2; D not certain. The CDR3 extends over 15 amino acids. V shed 0 bases and J shed 0 bases, with 8 bases lying between them. The germline V gene has CDR1 LGHNA and CDR2 YNFKEQ. The CDR3 nucleotides are TGTGCCAGCAGCCAAGAGCTCCAGGCTAACTATGGCTACACCTTC. Translating gives CASSQELQANYGYTF.

This clonotype was detected ten times or more. V gene TRBV12-3 or TRBV12-4 combines with J gene TRBJ1-2; the match to TRBD1 covers 8 bases. CDR3 length equals 15 residues. With 5 bases clipped from V and 2 bases from J, the junction kept 7 bases outside the gene matches. The CDR3 bases are TGTGCCAGCAGTCCCCGGACAGGGAGCAACTATGGCTACACCTTC. Amino acid sequence: CASSPRTGSNYGYTF.

This clonotype showed up just once. V gene TRBV7-6 combines with J gene TRBJ2-6; D perhaps matches TRBD2 (5 bases). The CDR3 sequence is 16 residues long. CDR1 and CDR2 (germline): SGHVS, FNYEAQ. V lost 5 bases to trimming and J lost 0 bases, with 11 bases between them. CDR3 sequence reads: CASSPGVDSGANVLTF. The CDR3 nucleotides read TGTGCCAGCAGCCCCGGGGTAGACTCTGGGGCCAACGTCCTGACTTTC.

Comment on this clonotype: Its ends do not fully match the called genes, so a read error is possible. The chain joins TRBV4-2 to TRBJ2-2; 7 bases map to TRBD1. Germline CDR1 LGHNA, CDR2 YNFKEQ. The CDR3 spans 15 residues. The CDR3 region is CASNQGTASKGELFF. CDR3 nucleotide sequence: TGTGCCAGCAACCAAGGGACAGCCTCTAAGGGGGAGCTGTTTTTT.

This clonotype showed up many times. The chain joins TRBV30 to TRBJ2-1, with 8 bases aligning to TRBD2. The CDR3 spans 15 residues. Germline CDR1 reads GTSNPN; CDR2 reads SVGIG (reference sequence). The ends lost 2 bases at V and 7 bases at J; junction bases unmatched: 10. The CDR3: CAWSFPGTRRNEQFF. The CDR3 DNA reads TGTGCCTGGAGTTTTCCCGGGACTAGGCGGAATGAGCAGTTCTTC.

This clonotype was counted many times. The CDR3 DNA sequence: TGTGCCAGCAGCTTGTGGACTCTTGGTGGGCAGGGTTATGAGCAGTTCTTC. Its protein is CASSLWTLGGQGYEQFF. The chain recombines TRBV5-5 with TRBJ2-1; D tentatively fits TRBD1 or TRBD2 (5 bases each). Germline V gives CDR1 SGHKS, CDR2 YYEKEE (reference sequence). This CDR3 region has 17 residues. V lost 1 base to trimming and J lost 8 bases, with 22 bases between them.

Many counts were recorded for this clonotype. V and J are TRBV19 and TRBJ2-1; 8 bases are shared with TRBD2. Germline V gives CDR1 LNHDA, CDR2 SQIVND (reference sequence). The V segment lost 6 bases and the J segment 3 bases; nucleotides outside the gene matches: 4. The CDR3 is made up of 14 amino acids. The DNA for the CDR3 is TGTGCCAGTAGCCTCGGGGGGGGCTACAATGAGCAGTTCTTC. It encodes CASSLGGGYNEQFF. Full variable domain (outside the CDR3, taken from reference TRBV19 and TRBJ2-1): DGGITQSPKYLFRKEGQNVTLSCEQNLNHDAMYWYRQDPGQGLRLIYYSQIVNDFQKGDIAEGYSVSREKKESFPLTVTSAQKNPTAFYLCASSLGGGYNEQFFGPGTRLTVL.

V and J are TRBV12-3 or TRBV12-4 and TRBJ2-3; 8 nucleotides line up with TRBD1. CDR3 length: 14 amino acids. V lost 8 bases and J lost 2; bases outside the gene matches: 6. The CDR3 sequence: CASSATGDTDTQYF. DNA of the CDR3: TGTGCCAGCTCTGCGACAGGGGACACAGATACGCAGTATTTT.